These 21 T cell receptor beta chains originate from one sample sequenced in a study of T cell changes during pregnancy in multiple sclerosis. Assay: immunoSEQ multiplex PCR; the TCRdb copy retains only in-frame clones and omits some. Of over 100,000 clones listed, around 90% are singletons. Specimen: peripheral blood, collected in the third trimester of pregnancy. Every receptor here comes from a female donor with multiple sclerosis, enrolled in a pregnancy study.

The CDR3 bases are TGTGCCAGCAGCCAGGGGAGCAATCAGCCCCAGCATTTT. Its translation: CASSQGSNQPQHF. The V and J genes are TRBV6-5 and TRBJ1-5; perhaps TRBD1 as D (6 bases). This CDR3 region has 13 residues. CDR1 and CDR2 (germline): MNHEY, SVGAGI. V was shortened by 6 bases and J by 1 base, with 7 bases between the two germline ends.

A single count supports this clone. V is TRBV19 and J is TRBJ1-4; 7 nucleotides align to TRBD1. Trimming removed 7 bases from V and 4 bases from J; junction bases left unmatched: 12. Germline V lookup: CDR1 LNHDA, CDR2 SQIVND (reference sequence). This CDR3 region has 16 residues. CDR3 sequence reads: CASTVTPGQINEKLFF. The CDR3 DNA reads TGTGCCAGTACGGTGACGCCGGGACAGATTAATGAAAAACTGTTTTTT.

The chain couples TRBV13 to TRBJ2-7; D not resolved. The V gene lost 6 bases and the J gene lost 3 bases, with 12 bases spanning the gap. The CDR3 contains 13 residues. Germline V CDR1 and CDR2: PRHDT, FYEKMQ (reference sequence). This chain's CDR3 is CASSLVLGYEQYF. The CDR3 region has the DNA TGTGCCAGCAGTTTGGTGCTAGGCTACGAGCAGTACTTC.

This chain links TRBV6-5 with TRBJ2-1; 13 positions agree with TRBD2. The CDR3 has 15 residues. The V segment lost 6 bases and the J segment 8 bases; nucleotides outside the gene matches: 7. Germline lookup yields CDR1 MNHEY and CDR2 SVGAGI. In DNA, the CDR3 is TGTGCCAGCAGCCCTGGACTAGCGGGGGCGGATGAGCAGTTCTTC. As protein: CASSPGLAGADEQFF.

The J gene is TRBJ2-5, the V gene TRBV5-4; no clear D. Trimming stripped 1 base from V and 4 bases from J, with 14 bases between. CDR1 SGHNT and CDR2 YYREEE come from the germline V gene (reference sequence). The CDR3 consists of 15 residues. The CDR3 reads CASSLKTPAVETQYF. The CDR3 DNA is TGTGCCAGCAGCTTGAAAACTCCCGCGGTAGAGACCCAGTACTTC.

The chain couples TRBV7-6 to TRBJ1-3; TRBD1 is a possible D gene (5 bases). The CDR3 extends over 16 amino acids. V lost 3 bases and J lost 0, with 12 bases in between. CDR1 is SGHVS, CDR2 FNYEAQ, per germline. This chain's CDR3 is CASSFGGVLSGNTIYF. In DNA, the CDR3 is TGTGCCAGCAGCTTTGGGGGGGTCCTCTCTGGAAACACCATATATTTT.

This clone has a single count. V gene TRBV2 combines with J gene TRBJ2-2; weak D call: TRBD1 (5 bases). Germline V lookup: CDR1 SNHLY, CDR2 FYNNEI. Between the trimmed V and J ends, which lost 6 bases and 3 bases, there was a span of 11 bases. The length of the CDR3 is 14 residues. The CDR3 DNA reads TGTGCCAGCAGGATGACAGCCTACACCGGGGAGCTGTTTTTT. This translates into CASRMTAYTGELFF.

The chain joins TRBV4-2 to TRBJ2-3; TRBD2 agrees at 10 bases. J was trimmed by 2 bases and V by 0 bases; bases with no gene match: 5. Germline V gene sequence: CDR1 LGHNA, CDR2 YNFKEQ. The CDR3 spans 17 residues. The CDR3 nucleotides read TGTGCCAGCAGCCAAGACCGGCTAGCGGGAGACACAGATACGCAGTATTTT. It translates to CASSQDRLAGDTDTQYF.

This chain connects TRBV28 to TRBJ1-5, with TRBD1 matching over 9 bases. Germline assignment: CDR1 MDHEN and CDR2 SYDVKM. Germline trimming cut 6 bases from V and 6 bases from J; bases unmatched to any gene: 3. The CDR3 runs to 13 residues. The CDR3 DNA follows: TGTGCCAGCAGGAAGGGACAGGGTCAGCCCCAGCATTTT. Its protein is CASRKGQGQPQHF.

The genes are TRBV27 and TRBJ2-7; TRBD2 is a possible D gene (5 bases). The V end lost 6 bases, the J end lost 3 bases, and 21 bases lay between the germline ends. Germline CDR1 reads MNHEY; CDR2 reads SMNVEV (reference sequence). This CDR3 has 16 residues. Written as DNA, the CDR3 is TGTGCCAGCAGCCCAAGGCGCCTAGCTCACCTCTACGAGCAGTACTTC. This translates into CASSPRRLAHLYEQYF.

The gene calls are TRBV19 and TRBJ1-4; D remains unclear. Trimming took 4 bases from V and 5 from J, leaving 5 bases between them. The germline V gene has CDR1 LNHDA and CDR2 SQIVND (reference sequence). This CDR3 comprises 12 residues. Here the CDR3 DNA reads TGTGCCAGTAGTACCCTGAATGAAAAACTGTTTTTT. It translates to CASSTLNEKLFF.

The chain joins TRBV27 to TRBJ2-7; 7 nucleotides match TRBD1. J lost 2 bases, V lost 4 bases, and 5 bases had no gene match. Germline values: CDR1 MNHEY, CDR2 SMNVEV (reference sequence). The CDR3 runs to 14 residues. DNA of the CDR3: TGTGCCAGCAGTTCGGACAGGCCCCCCTACGAGCAGTACTTC. Its protein product is CASSSDRPPYEQYF.

The chain carries TRBV9 and TRBJ2-1; tentative D call: TRBD2 (7 bases). V was trimmed by 1 base and J by 12 bases, leaving 26 bases between them. Germline V lookup: CDR1 SGDLS, CDR2 YYNGEE. This CDR3 is built from 17 residues. The CDR3 bases are TGTGCCAGCAGCGTAACCCAAAGTCCGCGGGGGCCGACGGGGCAGTTCTTC. This sequence encodes CASSVTQSPRGPTGQFF.

CDR3 loop: CASSEGRTGGEKLFF. CDR3 DNA: TGTGCCAGCAGTGAGGGCCGGACAGGGGGTGAAAAACTGTTTTTT. The rearrangement joins TRBV25-1 to TRBJ1-4; 10 bases agree with TRBD1. V trimming: 3 bases; J trimming: 7 bases; junction bases outside the gene matches: 5. The germline gives CDR1 MGHDK, CDR2 SYGVNS. The CDR3 extends over 15 amino acids. Full variable domain (outside the CDR3, taken from reference TRBV25-1 and TRBJ1-4): EADIYQTPRYLVIGTGKKITLECSQTMGHDKMYWYQQDPGMELHLIHYSYGVNSTEKGDLSSESTVSRIRTEHFPLTLESARPSHTSQYLCASSEGRTGGEKLFFGSGTQLSVL.

The chain is built from TRBV5-1 and TRBJ2-3, with 7 bases matching TRBD2. Trimming took 1 base from V and 0 from J; bases not matched to a gene: 5. The CDR3 length is 16 residues. The germline V gene has CDR1 SGHRS and CDR2 YFSETQ. CDR3 DNA sequence: TGCGCCAGCAGCTTGCAAGCGGGGATAAGCACAGATACGCAGTATTTT. Translating gives CASSLQAGISTDTQYF.

V is TRBV5-4 and J is TRBJ2-2; a weak D match, TRBD1 (5 bases). Germline CDR1 SGHNT, CDR2 YYREEE (reference sequence). V lost 0 bases, J lost 6 bases, and 15 bases lay in between. CDR3 length equals 16 residues. The CDR3, as DNA: TGTGCCAGCAGCTTGGGGTCCAGGGCTACCGCCGGGGAGCTGTTTTTT. Translating gives CASSLGSRATAGELFF.

J is TRBJ1-5 and V is TRBV7-9, with a weak D call TRBD1 (6 bases). V gave up 1 base and J gave up 2 bases, with 9 bases separating them. This CDR3 spans 15 amino acids. Looked up from germline, CDR1 is SEHNR and CDR2 is FQNEAQ (reference sequence). CDR3 sequence: CASSLDKGGNQPQHF. CDR3 nucleotides: TGTGCCAGCAGCTTAGATAAGGGGGGCAATCAGCCCCAGCATTTT.

The chain links TRBV30 to TRBJ2-1; no reliable D call. The CDR3 covers 14 residues. V lost 2 bases and J lost 0, with 8 bases in between. Germline assignment: CDR1 GTSNPN and CDR2 SVGIG (reference sequence). CDR3 in amino acids: CAWSKSSSYNEQFF. The CDR3, as DNA: TGTGCCTGGAGTAAAAGTAGCTCCTACAATGAGCAGTTCTTC. The full variable domain, its missing parts supplied by reference TRBV30 and TRBJ2-1, is SQTIHQWPATLVQPVGSPLSLECTVEGTSNPNLYWYRQAAGRGLQLLFYSVGIGQISSEVPQNLSASRPQDRQFILSSKKLLLSDSGFYLCAWSKSSSYNEQFFGPGTRLTVL.

As DNA, the CDR3 is TGTGCCAGCAGTTGGCTTCCGGGGAACACTGAAGCTTTCTTT. Amino acid sequence: CASSWLPGNTEAFF. The chain couples TRBV27 to TRBJ1-1; no firm D call. The CDR3 is made up of 14 amino acids. Germline V gene lookup returns CDR1 MNHEY and CDR2 SMNVEV (reference sequence). The V and J ends lost 4 bases and 1 base respectively, with 10 bases between them.

The chain combines TRBV28 with TRBJ2-3; D perhaps matches TRBD2 (5 bases). The germline CDR1 and CDR2 sequences are MDHEN and SYDVKM. The CDR3 sequence is 14 residues long. V was cut by 3 bases and J by 1 base, with 8 bases left in between. CDR3 DNA sequence: TGTGCCAGCAGTTTCCCCGGGGGCACAGATACGCAGTATTTT. It is translated as CASSFPGGTDTQYF.

Only one count was recorded for this clone. The chain combines TRBV7-2 with TRBJ1-1, with TRBD1 identical over 11 bases. From germline, CDR1 is SGHTA and CDR2 FQGNSA. This CDR3 spans 16 amino acids. V gave up 5 bases and J gave up 4 bases; unmatched junction bases: 9. CDR3 sequence (DNA): TGTGCCAGCAGCGAATACCGGGACAGGGGGGGCACTGAAGCTTTCTTT. Amino acids: CASSEYRDRGGTEAFF.